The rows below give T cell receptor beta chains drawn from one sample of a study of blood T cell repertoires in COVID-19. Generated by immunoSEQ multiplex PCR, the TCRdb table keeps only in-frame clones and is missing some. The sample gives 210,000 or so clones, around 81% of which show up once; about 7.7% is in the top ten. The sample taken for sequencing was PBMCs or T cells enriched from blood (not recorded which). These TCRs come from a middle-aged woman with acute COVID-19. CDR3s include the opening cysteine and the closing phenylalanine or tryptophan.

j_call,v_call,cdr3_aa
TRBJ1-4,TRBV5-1,CASSLGASTGDEKLFF
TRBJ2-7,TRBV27,CASRGRLAGLYEQYF
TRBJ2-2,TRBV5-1,CASSLVQNTGELFF
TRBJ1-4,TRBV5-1,CASRRQSTNEKLFF
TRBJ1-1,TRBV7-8,CASSVTHIQGDNTEAFF
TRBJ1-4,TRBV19,CASMSRGSNEKLFF
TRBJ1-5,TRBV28,CASKDRGHQPQHF
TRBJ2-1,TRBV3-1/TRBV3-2,CASSQDPRTSRVF
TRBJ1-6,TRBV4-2,CASSQESQGRPLHF
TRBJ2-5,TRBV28,CASGLQETQYF
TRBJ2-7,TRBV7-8,CASSPSPGESYEQYF
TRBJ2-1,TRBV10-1,CASSESKPADEQFF
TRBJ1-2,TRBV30,CAWDSYQGERGYTF
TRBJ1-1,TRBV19,CASSNGGTEAFF
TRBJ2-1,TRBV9,CASSTTGGLDEQFF
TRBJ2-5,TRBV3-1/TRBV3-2,CASSQGLAGGLQETQYF
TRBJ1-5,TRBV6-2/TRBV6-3,CASSSPWTGSDQPQHF
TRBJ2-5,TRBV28,CASSPTKGGGETQYF
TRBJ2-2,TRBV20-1,CSASPWQGVTGELFF
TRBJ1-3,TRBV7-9,CASSGVRVSGNTIYF
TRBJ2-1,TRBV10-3,CAISESTLLLAGDFLRFF
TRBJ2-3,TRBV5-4,CASSPPGSAGGPRTDTQYF
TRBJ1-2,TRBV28,CAIQSGGEGYGYTF
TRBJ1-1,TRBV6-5,CATKSTANTEAFF
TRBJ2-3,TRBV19,CASSTGTSGRYSTDTQYF
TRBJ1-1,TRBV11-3,CASSSQGGAEAFF
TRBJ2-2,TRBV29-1,CSAMTPVATRGGELFF
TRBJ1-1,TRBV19,CASRTPGGRAGTEAFF
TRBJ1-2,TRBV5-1,CASSLSPGQGDYGYTF
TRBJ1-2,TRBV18,CASSPARDRVGYTF
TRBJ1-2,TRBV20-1,CSASRGNGYTF
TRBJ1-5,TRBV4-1,CASSQTGTGGWEPQHF
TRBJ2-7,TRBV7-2,CASSLAALGTSVQYEQYF
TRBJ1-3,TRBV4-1,CASSPGHRSGNTIYF
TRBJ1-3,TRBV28,CASSPHMNSGNTIYF
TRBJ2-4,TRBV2,CASSERGRADIQYF
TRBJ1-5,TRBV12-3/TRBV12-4,CASKGTGDQPQHF
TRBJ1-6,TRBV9,CASSATGEIDSPLHF
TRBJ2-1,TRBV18,CASSVDAGDNEQFF
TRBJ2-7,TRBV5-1,CASGQIAGAYEQYF
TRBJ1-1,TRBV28,CASSSPMDRGDLVEAFF
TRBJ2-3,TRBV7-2,CASVREGGIDTQYF